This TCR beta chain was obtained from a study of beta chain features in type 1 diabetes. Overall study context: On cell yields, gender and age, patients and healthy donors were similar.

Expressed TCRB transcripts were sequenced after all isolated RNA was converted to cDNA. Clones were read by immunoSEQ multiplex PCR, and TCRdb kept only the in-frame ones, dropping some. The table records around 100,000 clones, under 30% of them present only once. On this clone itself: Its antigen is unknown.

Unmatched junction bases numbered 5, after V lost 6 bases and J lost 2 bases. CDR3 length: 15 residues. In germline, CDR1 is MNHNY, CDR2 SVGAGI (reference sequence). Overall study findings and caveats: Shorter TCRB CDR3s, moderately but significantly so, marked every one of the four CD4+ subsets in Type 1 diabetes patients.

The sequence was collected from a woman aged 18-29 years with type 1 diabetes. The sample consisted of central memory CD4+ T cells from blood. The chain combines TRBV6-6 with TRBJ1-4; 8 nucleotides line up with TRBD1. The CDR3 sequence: CASRNRGSTNEKLFF. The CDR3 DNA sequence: TGTGCCAGCAGAAACAGGGGGTCGACTAATGAAAAACTGTTTTTT.